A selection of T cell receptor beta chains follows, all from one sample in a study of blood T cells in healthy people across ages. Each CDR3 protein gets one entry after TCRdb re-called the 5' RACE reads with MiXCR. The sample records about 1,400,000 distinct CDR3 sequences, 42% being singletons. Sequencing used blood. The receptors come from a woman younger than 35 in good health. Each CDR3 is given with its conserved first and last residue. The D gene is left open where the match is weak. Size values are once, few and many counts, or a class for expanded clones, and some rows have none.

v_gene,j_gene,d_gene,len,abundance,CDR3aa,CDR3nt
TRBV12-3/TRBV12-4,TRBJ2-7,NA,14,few,CASSPPGIGYEQYF,TGTGCCAGCAGCCCTCCGGGCATAGGCTACGAGCAGTACTTC
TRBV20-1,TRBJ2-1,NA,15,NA,CSASGSGHLGNEQFF,TGCAGTGCTAGTGGGAGCGGGCACCTGGGAAATGAGCAGTTCTTC
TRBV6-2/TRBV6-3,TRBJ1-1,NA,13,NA,CASSYSGGGEAFF,TGTGCCAGCAGTTACTCTGGGGGTGGGGAAGCTTTCTTT
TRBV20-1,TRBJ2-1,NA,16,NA,CSARDPGDRSYNEQFF,TGCAGTGCTAGAGATCCCGGGGACCGCTCCTACAATGAGCAGTTCTTC
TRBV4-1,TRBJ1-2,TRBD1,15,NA,CASSPNQGAGLGYTF,TGCGCCAGCAGCCCGAACCAGGGGGCGGGCCTTGGCTACACCTTC
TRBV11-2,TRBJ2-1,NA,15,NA,CASSLAGCGYNEQFF,TGTGCCAGCAGCTTAGCAGGTTGCGGGTACAATGAGCAGTTCTTC
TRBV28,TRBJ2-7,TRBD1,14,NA,CASRTGGMSYEQYF,TGTGCCAGCAGAACAGGGGGTATGTCCTACGAGCAGTACTTC
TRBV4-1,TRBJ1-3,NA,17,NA,CASSLASTGLSGNTIYF,TGCGCCAGCAGCCTTGCTTCCACAGGGCTCTCTGGAAACACCATATATTTT
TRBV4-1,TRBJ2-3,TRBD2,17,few,CASSGGLAGGHTDTQYF,TGCGCCAGCAGCGGCGGACTAGCGGGGGGACACACAGATACGCAGTATTTT
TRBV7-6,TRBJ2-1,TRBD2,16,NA,CASSFGTSGGPEEQFF,TGTGCCAGCAGCTTCGGGACTAGCGGGGGCCCTGAGGAGCAGTTCTTC